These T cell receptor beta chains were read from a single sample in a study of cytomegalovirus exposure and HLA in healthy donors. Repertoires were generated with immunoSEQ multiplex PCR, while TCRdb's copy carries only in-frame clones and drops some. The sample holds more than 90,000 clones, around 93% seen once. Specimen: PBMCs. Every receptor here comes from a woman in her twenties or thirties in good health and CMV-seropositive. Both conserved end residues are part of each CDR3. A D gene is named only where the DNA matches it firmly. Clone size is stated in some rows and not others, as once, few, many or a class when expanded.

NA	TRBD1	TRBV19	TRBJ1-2	TGTGCCAGTAGTATTTCGACAGGGGAGGGCTACACCTTC	CASSISTGEGYTF
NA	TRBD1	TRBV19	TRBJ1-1	TGTGCCAGTAGACCGGACAGGACGGGGACTGAAGCTTTCTTT	CASRPDRTGTEAFF
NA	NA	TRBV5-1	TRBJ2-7	TGCGCCAGCAGCAGCTATCTGACTAGTCGCTACGAGCAGTACTTC	CASSSYLTSRYEQYF
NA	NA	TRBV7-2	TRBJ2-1	TGTGCCAGCAGCTTAAGACTAGGTGACGATGAGCAGTTCTTC	CASSLRLGDDEQFF
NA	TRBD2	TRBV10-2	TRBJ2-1	TGCGCCAGCGAAACTAGCGGGAGGACTAATGAGCAGTTCTTC	CASETSGRTNEQFF
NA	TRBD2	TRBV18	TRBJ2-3	TGTGCCAGCTCACCAACTAGCGTTAGGACAGATACGCAGTATTTT	CASSPTSVRTDTQYF
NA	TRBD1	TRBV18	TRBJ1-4	TGTGCCAGCTCACCTATCTTTCGGACAGGGAAGTTTGAAAAACTGTTTTTT	CASSPIFRTGKFEKLFF
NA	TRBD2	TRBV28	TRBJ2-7	TGTGCCAGCAGTTCAGCGGGAGGGCCTCGGTCCTACGAGCAGTACTTC	CASSSAGGPRSYEQYF
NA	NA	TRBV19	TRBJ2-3	TGTGCCAGTAGTTCGACAGGTCGGAATACGCAGTATTTT	CASSSTGRNTQYF
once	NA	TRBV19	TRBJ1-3	TGTGCCAGTAGTGTGCAGGTGTTGAGCTCTGGAAACACCATATATTTT	CASSVQVLSSGNTIYF
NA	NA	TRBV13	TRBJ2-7	TGTGCCAGCAGCTGGACCGGGAGTACCGACGAGCAGTACTTC	CASSWTGSTDEQYF
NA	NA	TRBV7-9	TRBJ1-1	TGTGCCAGCAGCCTCGCCGGGTTTTCAATGAACACTGAAGCTTTCTTT	CASSLAGFSMNTEAFF
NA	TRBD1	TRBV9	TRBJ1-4	TGTGCCAGCAGCGTAGGGGCAGGGGGCGATTTAAATGAAAAACTGTTTTTT	CASSVGAGGDLNEKLFF
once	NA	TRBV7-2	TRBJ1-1	TGTGCCAGCAGCCTAAGCGGCGGGGGCACTGAAGCTTTCTTT	CASSLSGGGTEAFF
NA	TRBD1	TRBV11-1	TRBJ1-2	TGTGCCAGCAGCTTAGGAGGGGGCAATGGCTACACCTTC	CASSLGGGNGYTF
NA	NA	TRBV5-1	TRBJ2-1	TGCGCCAGCAAAGTGGTACAGGCCTCAGCTGAGCAGTTCTTC	CASKVVQASAEQFF
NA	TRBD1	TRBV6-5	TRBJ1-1	TGTGCCAGCAGTTACGGGACAGCGAACACTGAAGCTTTCTTT	CASSYGTANTEAFF
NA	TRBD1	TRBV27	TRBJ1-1	TGTGCCAGCAGTTCTCAGCCCGGGACAGGGAACACTGAAGCTTTCTTT	CASSSQPGTGNTEAFF
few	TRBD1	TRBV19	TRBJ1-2	TGTGCCAGTAGTATAGGGACAGGGGGCGCCTATGGCTACACCTTC	CASSIGTGGAYGYTF
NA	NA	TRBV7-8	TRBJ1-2	TGTGCCAGCAGCTTAGTGGCCGGAGACTTAATAAACTATGGCTACACCTTC	CASSLVAGDLINYGYTF
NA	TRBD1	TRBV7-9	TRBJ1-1	TGTGCCAGCAGCCTGGTCGACAGGGGACTTACAGCTTTCTTT	CASSLVDRGLTAFF
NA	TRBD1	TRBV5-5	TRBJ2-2	TGTGCCAGCAGTCGGGACAGCGAAGTTCTCGGGGAGCTGTTTTTT	CASSRDSEVLGELFF
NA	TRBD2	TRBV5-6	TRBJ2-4	TGTGCCAGCAGCACAGAGGGACTAGCGGGAAACATTCAGTACTTC	CASSTEGLAGNIQYF
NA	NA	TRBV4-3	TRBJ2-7	TGCGCCAGCAGCCCCGGACTAATCTCCTACGAGCAGTACTTC	CASSPGLISYEQYF
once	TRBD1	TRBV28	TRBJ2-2	TGTGCCAGCAGTCATTTGACAGGGGGATACACCGGGGAGCTGTTTTTT	CASSHLTGGYTGELFF
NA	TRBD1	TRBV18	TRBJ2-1	TGTGCCAGCTCACCAACCTCCGGGACAGGGTCTTACAATGAGCAGTTCTTC	CASSPTSGTGSYNEQFF
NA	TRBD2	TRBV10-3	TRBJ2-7	TGTGCCATCAGCGGGACTAGCGATGAGCAGTACTTC	CAISGTSDEQYF
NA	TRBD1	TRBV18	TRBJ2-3	TGTGCCAGCTCACCAAGGGACAGGGGGATTGGCACAGATACGCAGTATTTT	CASSPRDRGIGTDTQYF
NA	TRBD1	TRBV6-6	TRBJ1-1	TGTGCCAGCAGTCCAACTCCAGGACAGGGATCCACTGAAGCTTTCTTT	CASSPTPGQGSTEAFF
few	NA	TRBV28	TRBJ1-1	TGTGCCAGCAGTATAGCAGGGATGAACACTGAAGCTTTCTTT	CASSIAGMNTEAFF
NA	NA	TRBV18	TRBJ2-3	TGTGCCAGCTCACCCCGGTCGGGCAGGGGGGCAGATACGCAGTATTTT	CASSPRSGRGADTQYF
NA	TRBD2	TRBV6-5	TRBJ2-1	TGTGCCAGCAGCGGACTAGCGGGAAATGAGCAGTTCTTC	CASSGLAGNEQFF
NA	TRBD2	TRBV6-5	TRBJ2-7	TGTGCCAGCAGCCGGGGACTACAAGGAGCCTACGAGCAGTACTTC	CASSRGLQGAYEQYF
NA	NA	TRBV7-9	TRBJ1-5	TGTGCCAGCAGCTTAGGACAGTCCAATCAGCCCCAGCATTTT	CASSLGQSNQPQHF
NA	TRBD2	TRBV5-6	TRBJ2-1	TGTGCCAGCAGCCGGCGGGGAGCGGGAGTCTCGTACAATGAGCAGTTCTTC	CASSRRGAGVSYNEQFF
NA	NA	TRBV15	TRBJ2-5	TGTGCCACCAGCAGAGTGGGCGCCGGACAGAGACAAGAGACCCAGTACTTC	CATSRVGAGQRQETQYF
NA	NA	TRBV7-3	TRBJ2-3	TGTGCCAGCAGCTTATATGGGGGGAGCACAGATACGCAGTATTTT	CASSLYGGSTDTQYF
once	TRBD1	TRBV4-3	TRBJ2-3	TGCGCCAGCAGCCAAGTCCTAGACAGGGGGTATCTGGGCACAGATACGCAGTATTTT	CASSQVLDRGYLGTDTQYF
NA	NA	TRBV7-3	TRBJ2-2	TGTGCCAGCAGCTTAGGCGGTGAGACCGGGGAGCTGTTTTTT	CASSLGGETGELFF
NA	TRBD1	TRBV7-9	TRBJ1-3	TGTGCCAGCAGCTTCAGCCTCCGAACAGGGGTAGGAAACACCATATATTTT	CASSFSLRTGVGNTIYF
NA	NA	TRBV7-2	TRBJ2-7	TGTGCCAGCAGCACGGCCGGAGCGGGCCTCTACGAGCAGTACTTC	CASSTAGAGLYEQYF
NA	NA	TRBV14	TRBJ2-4	TGTGCCAGCAGCCAAGAAAATCGAGTTTCGGGCAAAAACATTCAGTACTTC	CASSQENRVSGKNIQYF
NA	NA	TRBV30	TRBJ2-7	TGTGCCTGCGGGGGTAACTACGAGCAGTACTTC	CACGGNYEQYF
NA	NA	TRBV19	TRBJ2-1	TGTGCCAGTAGTGTGATCCGGGACATAGGACTTACTGCTCTTGGGGCTAACAATGAGCAGTTCTTC	CASSVIRDIGLTALGANNEQFF
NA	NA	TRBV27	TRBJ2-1	TGTGCCAGCAGTTTTCAGGGTCCGAACAATGAGCAGTTCTTC	CASSFQGPNNEQFF
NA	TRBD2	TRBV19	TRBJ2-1	TGTGCCAGTAGTTCCCGACTAGCGGGAGTTCTTCTGGGCGATGAGCAGTTCTTC	CASSSRLAGVLLGDEQFF
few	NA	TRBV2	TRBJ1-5	TGTGCCAGCAGTGAGGGCCAGGGAGGACAGCCCCAGCATTTT	CASSEGQGGQPQHF
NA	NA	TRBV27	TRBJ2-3	TGTGCCAGCAGTCACCTAGGGGCTGCTAGCACAGATACGCAGTATTTT	CASSHLGAASTDTQYF
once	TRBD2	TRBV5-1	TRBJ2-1	TGCGCCAGCAGCTTGGGTAGCGGGATGGACTACAATGAGCAGTTCTTC	CASSLGSGMDYNEQFF
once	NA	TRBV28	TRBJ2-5	TGTGCCAGCAGTTTACCTCTCGAGACCCAGTACTTC	CASSLPLETQYF
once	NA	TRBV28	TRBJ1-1	TGTGCCAGCAGTTTACTAGCGACGTTTGCTTTCTTT	CASSLLATFAFF
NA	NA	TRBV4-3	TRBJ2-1	TGCGCCAGCAGCCAAGATCTGGCGAGCGGCGCCTACAATGAGCAGTTCTTC	CASSQDLASGAYNEQFF